This record covers a single T cell receptor (beta chain). This may arise from a read error, as a much more abundant clone is one base away. Uncontrolled infection, other autoimmune disease, pregnancy or lactation barred patients from enrollment. Orbital computed tomography, thyroid ultrasound, serum thyroxine and TRAb, and clinical symptoms together informed the diagnoses. This entry is derived from a study of T cells in Graves' hyperthyroidism and ophthalmopathy. Amplification of TCR beta CDR3 regions was performed using RNA transcripts as template. First-round RT-PCR with HTBI primers amplified the TCR CDR3 region. MiXCR, applied by TCRdb to the multiplex PCR reads, yields one record per CDR3 protein. The repertoire consists of roughly 100,000 distinct CDR3 sequences, with about 37% occurring once and the leading ten covering roughly a tenth. Trimming left V 6 bases short and J 6 bases short, with 13 bases between. The germline V gene has CDR1 MNHNS and CDR2 SASEGT. CDR3 size: 13 residues.

This chain joins TRBV6-1 and TRBJ2-3; weak D call: TRBD1 (5 bases). This sequence was found in a woman in her 30s with Graves' hyperthyroidism. Sample: peripheral blood or thyroid tissue (not recorded which). CDR3: CASRGDSSDTQYF. The CDR3 nucleotides read TGTGCCAGCAGAGGAGACAGCTCGGATACGCAGTATTTT.